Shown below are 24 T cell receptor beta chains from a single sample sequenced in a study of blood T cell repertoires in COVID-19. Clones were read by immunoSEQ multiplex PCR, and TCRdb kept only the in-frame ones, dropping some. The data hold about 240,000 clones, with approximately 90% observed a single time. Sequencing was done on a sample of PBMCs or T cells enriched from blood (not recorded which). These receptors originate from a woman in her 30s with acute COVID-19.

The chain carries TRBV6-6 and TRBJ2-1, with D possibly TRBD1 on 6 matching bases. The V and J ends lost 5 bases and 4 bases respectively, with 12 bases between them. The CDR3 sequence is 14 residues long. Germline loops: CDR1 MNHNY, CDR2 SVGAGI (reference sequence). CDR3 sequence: CASSIAGQYNEQFF. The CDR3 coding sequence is TGTGCCAGCAGTATTGCCGGACAGTACAATGAGCAGTTCTTC.

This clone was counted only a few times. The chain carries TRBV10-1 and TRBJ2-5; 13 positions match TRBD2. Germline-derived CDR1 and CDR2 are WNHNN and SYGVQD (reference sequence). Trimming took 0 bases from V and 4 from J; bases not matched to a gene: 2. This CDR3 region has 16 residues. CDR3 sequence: CASSESGTSGTETQYF. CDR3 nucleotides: TGCGCCAGCAGTGAGTCCGGGACTAGCGGGACAGAGACCCAGTACTTC.

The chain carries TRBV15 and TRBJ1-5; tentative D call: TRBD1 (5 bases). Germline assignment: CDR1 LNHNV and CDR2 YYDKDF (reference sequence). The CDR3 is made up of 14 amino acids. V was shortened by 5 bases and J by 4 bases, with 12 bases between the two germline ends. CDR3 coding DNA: TGTGCCACCAGCGTGGGACTCCTTAATCAGCCCCAGCATTTT. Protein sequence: CATSVGLLNQPQHF.

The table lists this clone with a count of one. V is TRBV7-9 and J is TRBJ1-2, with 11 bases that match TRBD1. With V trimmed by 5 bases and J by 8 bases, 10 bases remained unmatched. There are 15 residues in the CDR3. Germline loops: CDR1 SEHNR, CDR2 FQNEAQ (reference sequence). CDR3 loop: CASSPRTGGVEGYTF. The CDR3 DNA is TGTGCCAGCAGCCCCCGGACAGGGGGCGTAGAAGGCTACACCTTC.

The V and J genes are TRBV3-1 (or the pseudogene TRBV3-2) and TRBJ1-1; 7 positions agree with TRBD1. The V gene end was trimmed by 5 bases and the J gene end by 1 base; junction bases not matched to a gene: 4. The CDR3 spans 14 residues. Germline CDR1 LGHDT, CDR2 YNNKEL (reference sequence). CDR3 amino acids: CASSRRTGNTEAFF. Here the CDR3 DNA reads TGTGCCAGCAGCAGGAGGACAGGGAACACTGAAGCTTTCTTT.

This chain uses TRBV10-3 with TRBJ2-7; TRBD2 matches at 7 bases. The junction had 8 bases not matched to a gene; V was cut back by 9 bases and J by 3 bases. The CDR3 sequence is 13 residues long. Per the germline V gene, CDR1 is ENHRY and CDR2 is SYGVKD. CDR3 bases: TGTGCCATTCGCACAGGCGGGAGCTACGAGCAGTACTTC. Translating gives CAIRTGGSYEQYF.

The CDR3 protein is CASGTGGNEKLFF. The CDR3 nucleotides read TGCGCCAGCGGGACAGGGGGTAATGAAAAACTGTTTTTT. J is TRBJ1-4 and V is TRBV5-1; 11 positions agree with TRBD1. The CDR3 consists of 13 residues. V was clipped by 7 bases and J by 4 bases; unmatched bases: 0. Germline V CDR1 and CDR2: SGHRS, YFSETQ.

The CDR3 DNA sequence: TGTGCCAGCGCCGGGACTAGCTACGAGCAGTACTTC. This gives the protein CASAGTSYEQYF. The genes are TRBV19 and TRBJ2-7; 8 bases are shared with TRBD2. The CDR3 runs 12 residues. Germline V gives CDR1 LNHDA, CDR2 SQIVND (reference sequence). The junction had 4 bases not matched to a gene; V was cut back by 9 bases and J by 3 bases.

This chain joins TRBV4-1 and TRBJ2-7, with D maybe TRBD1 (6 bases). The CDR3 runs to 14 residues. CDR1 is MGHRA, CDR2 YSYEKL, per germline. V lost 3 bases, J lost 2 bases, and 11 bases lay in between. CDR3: CASSQAKGAYEQYF. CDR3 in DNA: TGCGCCAGCAGCCAGGCCAAGGGGGCCTACGAGCAGTACTTC.

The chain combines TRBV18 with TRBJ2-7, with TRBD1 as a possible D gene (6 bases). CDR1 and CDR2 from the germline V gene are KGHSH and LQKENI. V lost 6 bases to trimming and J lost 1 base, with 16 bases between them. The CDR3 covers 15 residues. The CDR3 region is CASSPGTTLSYEQYF. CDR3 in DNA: TGTGCCAGCTCCCCCGGGACAACGCTTTCCTACGAGCAGTACTTC.

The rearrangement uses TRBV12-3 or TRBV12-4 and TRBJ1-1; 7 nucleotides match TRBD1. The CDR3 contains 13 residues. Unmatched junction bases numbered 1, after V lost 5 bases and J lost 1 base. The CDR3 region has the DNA TGTGCCAGCAGTGGGACAGCGAACACTGAAGCTTTCTTT. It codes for CASSGTANTEAFF.

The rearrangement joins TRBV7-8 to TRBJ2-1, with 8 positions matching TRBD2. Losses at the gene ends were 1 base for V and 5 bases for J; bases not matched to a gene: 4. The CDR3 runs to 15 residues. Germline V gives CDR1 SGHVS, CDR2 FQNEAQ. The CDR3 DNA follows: TGTGCCAGCAGCTTAGGACGGGGGGGCAACAATGAGCAGTTCTTC. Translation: CASSLGRGGNNEQFF.

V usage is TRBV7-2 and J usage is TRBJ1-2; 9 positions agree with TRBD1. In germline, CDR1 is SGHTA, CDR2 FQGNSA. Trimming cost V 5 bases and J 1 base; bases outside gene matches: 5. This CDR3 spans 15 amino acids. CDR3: CASSTRQGGNYGYTF. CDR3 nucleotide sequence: TGTGCCAGCAGCACCCGACAGGGGGGTAACTATGGCTACACCTTC.

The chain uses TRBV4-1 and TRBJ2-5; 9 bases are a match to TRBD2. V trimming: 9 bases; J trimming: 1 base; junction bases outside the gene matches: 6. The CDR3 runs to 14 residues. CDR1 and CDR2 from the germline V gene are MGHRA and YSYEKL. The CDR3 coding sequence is TGCGCCAGTGGCAGCGGGGGGCCCCAAGAGACCCAGTACTTC. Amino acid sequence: CASGSGGPQETQYF.

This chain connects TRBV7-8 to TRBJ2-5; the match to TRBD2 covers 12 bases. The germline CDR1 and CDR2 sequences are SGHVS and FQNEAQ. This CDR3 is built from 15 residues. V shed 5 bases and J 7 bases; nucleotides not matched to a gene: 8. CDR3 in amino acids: CASSPRTSGDGTQYF. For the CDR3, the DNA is TGTGCCAGCAGCCCCCGGACTAGCGGGGATGGGACCCAGTACTTC.

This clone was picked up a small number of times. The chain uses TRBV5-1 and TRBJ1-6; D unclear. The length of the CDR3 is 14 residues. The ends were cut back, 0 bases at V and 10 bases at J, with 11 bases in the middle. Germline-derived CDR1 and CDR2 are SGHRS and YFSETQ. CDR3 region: CASSLGGVQSPLHF. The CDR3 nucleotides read TGCGCCAGCAGCTTGGGCGGGGTACAGTCACCCCTCCACTTT.

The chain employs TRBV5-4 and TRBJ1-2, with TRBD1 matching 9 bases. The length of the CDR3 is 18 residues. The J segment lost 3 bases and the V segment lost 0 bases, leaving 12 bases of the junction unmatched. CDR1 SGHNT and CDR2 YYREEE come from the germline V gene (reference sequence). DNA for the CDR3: TGTGCCAGCAGCTTGGGGGCCTACGGGGGACAGGGCCACTATGGCTACACCTTC. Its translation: CASSLGAYGGQGHYGYTF.

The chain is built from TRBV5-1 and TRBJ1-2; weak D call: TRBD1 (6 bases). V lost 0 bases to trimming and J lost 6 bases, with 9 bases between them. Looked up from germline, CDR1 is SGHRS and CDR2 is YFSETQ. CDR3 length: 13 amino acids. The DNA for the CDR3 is TGCGCCAGCAGCTTGGAACCAGGGGATGGCTACACCTTC. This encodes CASSLEPGDGYTF. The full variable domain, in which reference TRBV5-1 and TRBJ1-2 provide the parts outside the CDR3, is KAGVTQTPRYLIKTRGQQVTLSCSPISGHRSVSWYQQTPGQGLQFLFEYFSETQRNKGNFPGRFSGRQFSNSRSEMNVSTLELGDSALYLCASSLEPGDGYTFGSGTRLTVV.

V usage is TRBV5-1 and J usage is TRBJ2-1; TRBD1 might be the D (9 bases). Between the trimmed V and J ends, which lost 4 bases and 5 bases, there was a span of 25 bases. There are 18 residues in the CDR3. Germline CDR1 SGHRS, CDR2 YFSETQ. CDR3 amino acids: CASSGTTGGLGINNEQFF. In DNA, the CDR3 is TGCGCCAGCAGCGGAACGACAGGGGGACTAGGGATAAACAATGAGCAGTTCTTC.

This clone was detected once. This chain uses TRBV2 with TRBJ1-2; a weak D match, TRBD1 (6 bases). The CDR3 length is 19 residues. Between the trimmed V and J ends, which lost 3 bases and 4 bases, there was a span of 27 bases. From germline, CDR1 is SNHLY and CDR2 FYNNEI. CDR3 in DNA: TGTGCCAGCAGTGAGATTGCAGGGGTATATACATGGGACCGCTATGGCTACACCTTC. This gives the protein CASSEIAGVYTWDRYGYTF.

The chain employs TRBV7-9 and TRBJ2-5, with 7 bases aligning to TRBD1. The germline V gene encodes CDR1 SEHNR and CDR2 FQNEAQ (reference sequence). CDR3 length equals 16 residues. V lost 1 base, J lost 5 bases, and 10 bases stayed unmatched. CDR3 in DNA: TGTGCCAGCAGCTTAGTAGCACAGGGGTATGTGGAGACCCAGTACTTC. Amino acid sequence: CASSLVAQGYVETQYF.

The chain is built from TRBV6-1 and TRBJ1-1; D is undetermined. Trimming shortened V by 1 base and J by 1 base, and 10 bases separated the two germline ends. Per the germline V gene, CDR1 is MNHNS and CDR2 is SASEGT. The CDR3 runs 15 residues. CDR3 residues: CASSEGTAQNTEAFF. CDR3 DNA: TGTGCCAGCAGTGAAGGAACAGCCCAGAACACTGAAGCTTTCTTT.

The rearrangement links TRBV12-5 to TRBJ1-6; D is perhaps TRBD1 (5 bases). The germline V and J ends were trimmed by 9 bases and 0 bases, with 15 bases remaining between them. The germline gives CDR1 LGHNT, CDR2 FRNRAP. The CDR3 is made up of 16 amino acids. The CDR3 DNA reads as TGTGCTAGCGCCCCCGGGGGAAGCTCCTATAATTCACCCCTCCACTTT. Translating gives CASAPGGSSYNSPLHF.

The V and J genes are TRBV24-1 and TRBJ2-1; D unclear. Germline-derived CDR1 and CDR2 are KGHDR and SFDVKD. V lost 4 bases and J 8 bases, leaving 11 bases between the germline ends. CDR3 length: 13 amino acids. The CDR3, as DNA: TGTGCCACCAGTGACCCTTACACCTATGAGCAGTTCTTC. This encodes CATSDPYTYEQFF.